These T cell receptor beta chains were read from a single sample in a study of blood T cell repertoires in COVID-19. The table came from immunoSEQ multiplex PCR; TCRdb's copy has only in-frame clones and leaves some out. Seen here are more than 300,000 clones, around 90% observed once, and the top ten hold around 3.5%. Material for sequencing was peripheral blood. The receptors come from a woman younger than 30 who had recovered from COVID-19. The CDR3 runs from the conserved cysteine through the conserved F or W. D genes are given only for firm matches. Rows may omit the clone size; those that give it use once, few, many or a size class.

TRBV18	TRBJ1-3	NA	NA	CASSPRAGVSGNTIYF	TGTGCCAGCTCACCACGGGCAGGGGTCTCTGGAAACACCATATATTTT
TRBV30	TRBJ1-3	TRBD1	NA	CAGRGWDRASGNTIYF	TGTGCCGGGAGGGGATGGGACAGGGCCTCTGGAAACACCATATATTTT
TRBV4-1	TRBJ2-1	TRBD2	NA	CASSQPGLAPLGEQFF	TGCGCCAGCAGCCAACCGGGACTAGCGCCCCTCGGGGAGCAGTTCTTC
TRBV21-1	TRBJ1-2	NA	NA	CASPQGQTPNGYTF	TGTGCCAGCCCCCAGGGACAGACCCCCAATGGCTACACCTTC
TRBV5-1	TRBJ2-5	NA	NA	CASSLEVGGSQETQYF	TGCGCCAGCAGCTTGGAGGTGGGAGGAAGTCAAGAGACCCAGTACTTC
TRBV30	TRBJ1-4	NA	NA	CAWSPGRGTNEKLFF	TGTGCCTGGAGCCCCGGGAGGGGGACTAATGAAAAACTGTTTTTT
TRBV5-5	TRBJ2-2	TRBD2	NA	CASSVGTSGPGELFF	TGTGCCAGCAGCGTAGGGACTAGCGGTCCCGGGGAGCTGTTTTTT
TRBV27	TRBJ2-1	TRBD2	NA	CASTQLSGRAQDEQFF	TGTGCCAGCACCCAACTTAGCGGGAGGGCGCAGGATGAGCAGTTCTTC
TRBV5-1	TRBJ2-1	NA	NA	CASSFVPGYNEQFF	TGCGCCAGCAGCTTCGTCCCCGGTTACAATGAGCAGTTCTTC
TRBV14	TRBJ2-3	TRBD2	NA	CASSQLGLAGGSTDTQYF	TGTGCCAGCAGCCAACTGGGACTAGCGGGAGGAAGCACAGATACGCAGTATTTT
TRBV11-3	TRBJ2-3	TRBD2	NA	CASSFGGREAETQYF	TGTGCCAGCAGCTTTGGCGGGAGGGAGGCAGAAACGCAGTATTTT
TRBV18	TRBJ1-3	NA	NA	CASSPAGNTIYF	TGTGCCAGCTCACCCGCGGGAAACACCATATATTTT
TRBV7-9	TRBJ1-6	TRBD1	once	CASSSDRVSNSPLHF	TGTGCCAGCAGCTCAGACAGGGTGTCTAATTCACCCCTCCACTTT
TRBV19	TRBJ2-5	TRBD2	NA	CASSPKIAGGREGAQYF	TGTGCCAGTAGTCCAAAAATAGCGGGAGGGCGCGAGGGGGCCCAGTACTTC
TRBV5-5	TRBJ2-1	TRBD2	NA	CASSRTSGYNEQFF	TGTGCCAGCAGCCGGACTAGCGGTTACAATGAGCAGTTCTTC
TRBV7-2	TRBJ2-2	TRBD2	NA	CASSLALAGASNTGELFF	TGTGCCAGCAGCTTAGCCCTAGCGGGAGCCTCGAACACCGGGGAGCTGTTTTTT
TRBV27	TRBJ1-2	NA	NA	CASSFSRAIGYTF	TGTGCCAGCAGTTTTTCCAGGGCTATCGGCTACACCTTC
TRBV7-9	TRBJ2-1	TRBD2	NA	CASSSTSGIEQFF	TGTGCCAGCAGCTCGACTAGCGGGATTGAGCAGTTCTTC
TRBV7-9	TRBJ2-5	TRBD1	once	CASSSVTGRPETQYF	TGTGCCAGCAGCTCGGTGACAGGGCGGCCCGAGACCCAGTACTTC
TRBV19	TRBJ1-2	TRBD1	NA	CASSPPWTGGNGYTF	TGTGCCAGTAGTCCACCCTGGACAGGGGGCAATGGCTACACCTTC
TRBV7-2	TRBJ1-4	NA	NA	CASSSRQTTNEKLFF	TGTGCCAGCAGCTCCCGACAAACAACTAATGAAAAACTGTTTTTT
TRBV5-4	TRBJ2-1	TRBD2	NA	CASSSQAGKSYNEQFF	TGTGCCAGCAGCTCACAAGCGGGAAAAAGCTACAATGAGCAGTTCTTC
TRBV12-3/TRBV12-4	TRBJ2-5	NA	NA	CASSLRETQYF	TGTGCCAGCAGTTTACGGGAGACCCAGTACTTC
TRBV19	TRBJ1-2	NA	NA	CASSPLVGRTNYGYTF	TGTGCCAGTAGTCCCTTAGTGGGGCGCACTAACTATGGCTACACCTTC
TRBV11-2	TRBJ2-3	NA	NA	CASSLSTDTQYF	TGTGCCAGCAGCCTCAGCACAGATACGCAGTATTTT
TRBV2	TRBJ1-4	NA	NA	CASSVYEKLFF	TGTGCCAGCAGTGTATATGAAAAACTGTTTTTT
TRBV24-1	TRBJ2-5	NA	once	CATSDFRRETQYF	TGTGCCACCAGTGATTTTCGGAGGGAGACCCAGTACTTC
TRBV6-5	TRBJ1-2	NA	NA	CASSYSGPRDLYGYTF	TGTGCCAGCAGTTACTCCGGGCCGCGGGACCTTTATGGCTACACCTTC
TRBV5-4	TRBJ1-4	TRBD1	NA	CASSAGGQGGEKLFF	TGTGCCAGCAGCGCTGGTGGACAGGGTGGTGAAAAACTGTTTTTT
TRBV7-2	TRBJ1-3	NA	NA	CASSANAGLRNRNTIYF	TGTGCCAGCAGCGCCAACGCAGGGCTGAGAAACCGAAACACCATATATTTT
TRBV11-2	TRBJ1-1	NA	NA	CASSPSGGWNTEAFF	TGTGCCAGCAGCCCGAGCGGGGGATGGAACACTGAAGCTTTCTTT
TRBV5-1	TRBJ2-2	TRBD1	NA	CASSLRGTGYDSGELFF	TGCGCCAGCAGCTTGAGAGGGACAGGGTACGACAGCGGGGAGCTGTTTTTT
TRBV19	TRBJ2-2	TRBD1	NA	CASGQGNTGELFF	TGTGCCAGTGGACAGGGAAACACCGGGGAGCTGTTTTTT